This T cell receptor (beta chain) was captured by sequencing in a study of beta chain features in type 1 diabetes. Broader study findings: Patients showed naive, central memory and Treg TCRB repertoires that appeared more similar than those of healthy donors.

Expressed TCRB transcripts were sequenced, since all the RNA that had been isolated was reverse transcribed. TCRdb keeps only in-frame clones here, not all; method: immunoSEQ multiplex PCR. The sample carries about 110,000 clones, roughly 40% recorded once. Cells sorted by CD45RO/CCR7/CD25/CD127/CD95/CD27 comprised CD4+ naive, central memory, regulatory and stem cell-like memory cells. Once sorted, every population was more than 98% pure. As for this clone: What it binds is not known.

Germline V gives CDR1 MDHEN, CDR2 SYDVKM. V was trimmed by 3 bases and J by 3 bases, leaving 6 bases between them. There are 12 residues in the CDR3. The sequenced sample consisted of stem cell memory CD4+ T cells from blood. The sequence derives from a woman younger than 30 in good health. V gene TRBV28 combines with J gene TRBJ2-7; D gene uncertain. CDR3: CASSFTGYEQYF. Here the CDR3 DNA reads TGTGCCAGCAGTTTTACCGGCTACGAGCAGTACTTC.